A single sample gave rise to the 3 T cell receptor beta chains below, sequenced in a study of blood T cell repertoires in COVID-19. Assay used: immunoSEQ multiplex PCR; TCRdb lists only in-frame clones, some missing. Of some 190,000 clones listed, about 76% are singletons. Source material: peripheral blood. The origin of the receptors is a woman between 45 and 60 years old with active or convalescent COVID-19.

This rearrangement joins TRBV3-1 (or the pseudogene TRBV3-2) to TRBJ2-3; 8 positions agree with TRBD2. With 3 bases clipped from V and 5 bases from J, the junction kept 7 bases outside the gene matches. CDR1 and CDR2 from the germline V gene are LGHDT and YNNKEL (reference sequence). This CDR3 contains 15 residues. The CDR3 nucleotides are TGTGCCAGCAGCCACCCGCGAGCGGGGGAAGATACGCAGTATTTT. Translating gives CASSHPRAGEDTQYF.

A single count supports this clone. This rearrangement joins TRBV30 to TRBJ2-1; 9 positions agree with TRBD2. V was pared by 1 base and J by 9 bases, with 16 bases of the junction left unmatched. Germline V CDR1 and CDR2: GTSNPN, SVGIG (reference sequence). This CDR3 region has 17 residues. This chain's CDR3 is CAWSGPLAGGRYGEQFF. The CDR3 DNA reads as TGTGCCTGGAGTGGACCCCTCGCGGGGGGGCGGTATGGTGAGCAGTTCTTC.

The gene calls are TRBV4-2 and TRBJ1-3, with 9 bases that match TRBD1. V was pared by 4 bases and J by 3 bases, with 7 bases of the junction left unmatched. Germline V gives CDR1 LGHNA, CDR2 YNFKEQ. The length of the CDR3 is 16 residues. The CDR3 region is CASSPRTGDYGNTIYF. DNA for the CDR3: TGTGCCAGCAGCCCTCGGACAGGGGACTATGGAAACACCATATATTTT.